These 22 T cell receptor beta chains were all obtained from the same sample, sequenced in a study of T cells in localized non-small cell lung cancer. Repertoires were generated with immunoSEQ multiplex PCR, while TCRdb's copy carries only in-frame clones and drops some. The data contain about 70,000 clones, about 86% of them singletons. Here the sequenced sample was peripheral blood, taken before any cancer treatment. The receptors originated from a male donor aged 60 or over with stage III squamous cell lung carcinoma.

V usage is TRBV6-4 and J usage is TRBJ2-2; D ambiguous. The ends were cut back, 3 bases at V and 7 bases at J, with 9 bases in the middle. Germline V gene sequence: CDR1 MRHNA, CDR2 SNTAGT. The CDR3 spans 13 residues. The CDR3 spells CASSEGTHGELFF. CDR3 DNA sequence: TGTGCCAGCAGTGAAGGAACTCACGGGGAGCTGTTTTTT.

The chain recombines TRBV10-3 with TRBJ2-1; a weak D match, TRBD2 (7 bases). Deletions cut 8 bases from V and 8 bases from J, with 22 bases between. The CDR3 contains 15 residues. Per the germline V gene, CDR1 is ENHRY and CDR2 is SYGVKD. In nucleotides, the CDR3 is TGTGCCATCTGGGCAGGCGGGGGCCTCAGGGATGAGCAGTTCTTC. This encodes CAIWAGGGLRDEQFF.

This rearrangement joins TRBV20-1 to TRBJ2-7, with D possibly TRBD1 on 5 matching bases. The V end was cut by 3 bases, the J end by 7 bases, with 10 bases between. Germline-derived CDR1 and CDR2 are DFQATT and SNEGSKA (reference sequence). The CDR3 loop spans 11 amino acids. CDR3 DNA sequence: TGCAGTGCTAGTAAGGGGCGGGAGCAGTACGTC. Its translation is CSASKGREQYV.

The genes are TRBV19 and TRBJ1-2, with D tentatively TRBD1 (5 bases). Per the germline V gene, CDR1 is LNHDA and CDR2 is SQIVND (reference sequence). The CDR3 is 14 residues long. With 4 bases removed from V and 7 bases from J, the gap between germline ends came to 16 bases. CDR3 nucleotides: TGTGCCAGTAGTACCGGGACGGGGGGATTTGGCTACACCTTC. This translates into CASSTGTGGFGYTF. Complete variable domain (other parts from reference TRBV19 and TRBJ1-2): DGGITQSPKYLFRKEGQNVTLSCEQNLNHDAMYWYRQDPGQGLRLIYYSQIVNDFQKGDIAEGYSVSREKKESFPLTVTSAQKNPTAFYLCASSTGTGGFGYTFGSGTRLTVV.

The gene calls are TRBV6-4 and TRBJ2-7; 9 bases are a match to TRBD1. The CDR3 length is 13 residues. J gave up 5 bases and V 3 bases, and 2 bases lay outside the gene matches. Germline CDR1 is MRHNA and CDR2 is SNTAGT. In DNA, the CDR3 is TGTGCCAGCAGTGAGGGACAGGGTAACGAGCAGTACGTC. It specifies CASSEGQGNEQYV.

Worth noting for this clone: A much larger clone is a single base away; this may be a read error. Other DNA sequences in the sample encode the same CDR3. The J gene is TRBJ1-4, the V gene TRBV6-5, with D possibly being TRBD1 (5 bases). This CDR3 has 13 amino acids. Germline CDR1 and CDR2: MNHEY and SVGAGI. Trimming stripped 5 bases from V and 11 bases from J, with 15 bases between. The CDR3 loop is CASSSIQGSKLFF. CDR3 coding DNA: TGTGCCAGCAGTAGTATTCAGGGCTCTAAACTGTTTTTT.

The chain joins TRBV9 to TRBJ1-2; unclear D gene. The CDR3 has 13 residues. From germline, CDR1 is SGDLS and CDR2 YYNGEE. Trimming removed 2 bases at V and 3 bases at J, with 8 bases between. CDR3 nucleotides: TGTGCCAGCAGCGTCAGTTCGGACTATGGCTACACCTTC. Translated: CASSVSSDYGYTF.

V usage is TRBV9 and J usage is TRBJ2-7; 7 bases are shared with TRBD2. CDR1 is SGDLS, CDR2 YYNGEE, per germline. The CDR3 spans 16 residues. Germline trimming cut 4 bases from V and 3 bases from J; bases unmatched to any gene: 13. This CDR3 is CASSPSMVGGVYEQYF. As DNA, the CDR3 is TGTGCCAGCAGCCCTAGCATGGTTGGGGGGGTCTACGAGCAGTACTTC.

The chain recombines TRBV2 with TRBJ1-4; perhaps TRBD1 as D (5 bases). The length of the CDR3 is 15 residues. Germline values: CDR1 SNHLY, CDR2 FYNNEI. V gave up 6 bases and J gave up 5 bases, with 16 bases separating them. Here the CDR3 reads CASSRESIENEKLFF. In DNA, the CDR3 is TGTGCCAGCAGCAGGGAGAGTATTGAGAATGAAAAACTGTTTTTT.

The chain links TRBV28 to TRBJ1-5; weak D call: TRBD1 (5 bases). The CDR3 extends over 15 amino acids. In germline, CDR1 is MDHEN, CDR2 SYDVKM. Trimming took 3 bases from V and 2 from J, leaving 11 bases between them. The DNA of the CDR3 is TGTGCCAGCAGTTTGGGGCAGGTTGGCAATCAGCCCCAGCATTTT. Translating gives CASSLGQVGNQPQHF.

The rearrangement uses TRBV7-2 and TRBJ2-5; D remains unclear. This CDR3 has 14 amino acids. From germline, CDR1 is SGHTA and CDR2 FQGNSA. V lost 3 bases and J 4 bases, leaving 12 bases between the germline ends. This chain's CDR3 is CASSFPSRLETQYF. In DNA form, the CDR3 reads TGTGCCAGCAGCTTTCCTTCTCGTCTAGAGACCCAGTACTTC. Full variable domain (missing parts from reference TRBV7-2 and TRBJ2-5): GAGVSQSPSNKVTEKGKDVELRCDPISGHTALYWYRQSLGQGLEFLIYFQGNSAPDKSGLPSDRFSAERTGGSVSTLTIQRTQQEDSAVYLCASSFPSRLETQYFGPGTRLLVL.

Of note for this clone: Germline and junction disagree at one end, which may indicate a read error. The chain combines TRBV30 with TRBJ1-2; TRBD1 might be the D (5 bases). The germline gives CDR1 GTSNPN, CDR2 SVGIG (reference sequence). There are 14 residues in the CDR3. DNA for the CDR3: TGTGCCTGGAGCCTGGGGACTGCCCGCTATGGCTACACCTTT. Translated, it gives CAWSLGTARYGYTF.

The chain recombines TRBV12-5 with TRBJ1-2, with 9 bases aligning to TRBD1. CDR1 is LGHNT, CDR2 FRNRAP, per germline. J lost 5 bases, V lost 7 bases, and 8 bases had no gene match. This CDR3 contains 14 residues. CDR3 coding DNA: TGTGCTAGTGCCCCGGACAGGGGAGGATATGGCTACACCTTC. Translation: CASAPDRGGYGYTF.

The chain is built from TRBV13 and TRBJ2-5, with D possibly being TRBD2 (5 bases). The CDR3 sequence is 15 residues long. CDR1 and CDR2 (germline): PRHDT, FYEKMQ (reference sequence). V dropped 4 bases and J dropped 4 bases, with 16 bases sitting between them. The DNA of the CDR3 is TGTGCCAGCAGCTCCTCCTGGAAAGGAGGAGAGACCCAGTACTTC. Amino acids: CASSSSWKGGETQYF. The whole variable domain, filled in from reference TRBV13 and TRBJ2-5, reads AAGVIQSPRHLIKEKRETATLKCYPIPRHDTVYWYQQGPGQDPQFLISFYEKMQSDKGSIPDRFSAQQFSDYHSELNMSSLELGDSALYFCASSSSWKGGETQYFGPGTRLLVL.

The chain carries TRBV19 and TRBJ1-5; 9 bases are a match to TRBD1. The CDR3 contains 16 residues. V shed 3 bases and J 2 bases; nucleotides not matched to a gene: 5. The germline gives CDR1 LNHDA, CDR2 SQIVND (reference sequence). CDR3 residues: CASSMGQGGGNQPQHF. CDR3 nucleotides: TGTGCCAGTAGTATGGGACAGGGAGGGGGCAATCAGCCCCAGCATTTT.

J is TRBJ1-2 and V is TRBV19; the D gene is possibly TRBD1 (5 bases). Germline CDR1 and CDR2: LNHDA and SQIVND (reference sequence). V shed 3 bases and J shed 5 bases, with 16 bases lying between them. The CDR3 is 15 residues long. CDR3 nucleotides: TGTGCCAGTAGTATCCTCGGCAGGGAGGAGTATGGCTACACCTTC. Amino acids: CASSILGREEYGYTF.

The chain combines TRBV6-6 with TRBJ1-5; a weak D match, TRBD1 (5 bases). The CDR3 runs 14 residues. The V and J ends lost 6 bases and 7 bases respectively, with 16 bases between them. Germline CDR1 MNHNY, CDR2 SVGAGI (reference sequence). The CDR3 protein is CASRPGTVSQPQHF. The CDR3, as DNA: TGTGCCAGCAGACCTGGGACGGTCAGCCAGCCCCAGCATTTT.

The J gene is TRBJ1-2, the V gene TRBV10-3; D gene ambiguous. V lost 4 bases, J lost 2 bases, and 8 bases lay in between. The length of the CDR3 is 13 residues. CDR1 ENHRY and CDR2 SYGVKD come from the germline V gene. The CDR3 DNA reads as TGTGCCATCAGTGGATCCACCAACTATGGCTACACCTTC. Protein sequence: CAISGSTNYGYTF.

The chain is built from TRBV9 and TRBJ2-1; D possibly uses TRBD1 or TRBD2 (5 bases each). The CDR3 extends over 12 amino acids. CDR1 and CDR2 from the germline V gene are SGDLS and YYNGEE. Trimming cost V 0 bases and J 9 bases, with 7 bases left between them. The CDR3 coding sequence is TGTGCCAGCAGCGTAGGGGGGAGTGAGCAGTTCTTC. Translating it yields CASSVGGSEQFF.

The chain has TRBV19 and TRBJ1-1; 9 bases align to TRBD1. V shed 3 bases, J shed 3 bases, and the junction held 2 bases outside the gene matches. Germline assignment: CDR1 LNHDA and CDR2 SQIVND (reference sequence). CDR3 length: 14 amino acids. Written as DNA, the CDR3 is TGTGCCAGTAGTATGAACAGGGGGCACACTGAAGCTTTCTTT. It translates to CASSMNRGHTEAFF.

The chain joins TRBV7-2 to TRBJ1-1; TRBD1 matches at 7 bases. CDR1 is SGHTA and CDR2 is FQGNSA in the germline V gene. CDR3 length: 13 residues. With 5 bases clipped from V and 8 bases from J, the junction kept 8 bases outside the gene matches. The CDR3 sequence is CASSRGQIREAFF. The CDR3 bases are TGTGCCAGCAGCCGGGGACAGATAAGAGAAGCTTTCTTT.

The CDR3 DNA reads as TGTGCCAGCAGCGTAACCGCAACAGGCTTCACTGGAAACACCATATATTTT. Its protein is CASSVTATGFTGNTIYF. V is TRBV9 and J is TRBJ1-3; D possibly corresponds to TRBD1 (5 bases). The germline CDR1 and CDR2 sequences are SGDLS and YYNGEE. This CDR3 region has 17 residues. Trimming removed 1 base from V and 2 bases from J, with 16 bases in between.